This TCR beta chain was documented in a study of cytomegalovirus exposure and HLA in healthy donors. With 60 Vbeta and 13 Jbeta primers, the PCR was carried out. Profiled with immunoSEQ multiplex PCR; TCRdb holds only in-frame clones, not every one. Here the sample spans over 200,000 clones, around 73% being singletons. CDR1 and CDR2 (germline): SGHTA, FQGNSA. The CDR3 is 16 amino acids. V shed 4 bases and J 2 bases; nucleotides not matched to a gene: 8. The chain employs TRBV7-2 and TRBJ1-3; 7 nucleotides align to TRBD1. Material: PBMCs. The TCR originated in a male donor in good health and CMV-seronegative. Here the CDR3 reads CASSSRNQGAGNTIYF. CDR3 nucleotide sequence: TGTGCCAGCAGCTCCAGAAACCAGGGGGCTGGAAACACCATATATTTT.